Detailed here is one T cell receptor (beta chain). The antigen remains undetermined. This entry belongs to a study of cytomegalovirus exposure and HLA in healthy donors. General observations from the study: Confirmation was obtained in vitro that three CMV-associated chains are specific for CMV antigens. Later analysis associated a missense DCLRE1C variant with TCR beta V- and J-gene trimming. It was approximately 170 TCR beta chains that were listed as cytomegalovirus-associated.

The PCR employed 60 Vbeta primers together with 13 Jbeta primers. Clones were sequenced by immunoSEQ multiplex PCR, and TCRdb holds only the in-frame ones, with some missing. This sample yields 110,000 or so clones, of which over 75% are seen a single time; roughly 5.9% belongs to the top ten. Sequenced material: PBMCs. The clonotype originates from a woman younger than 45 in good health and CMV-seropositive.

CDR3 in DNA: TGTGCCAGCAGCTTAGGTGGGCACCGGGACATGGAAGCTTTCTTT. It is translated as CASSLGGHRDMEAFF. The chain combines TRBV11-3 with TRBJ1-1; D might be TRBD1 (6 bases). The germline V and J ends were trimmed by 1 base and 8 bases, with 17 bases remaining between them. Germline V lookup: CDR1 SGHNT, CDR2 YENEEA. The CDR3 runs 15 residues.